The present T cell receptor (beta chain) was sequenced within a study of blood T cell repertoires in COVID-19. Study overall: COVID-19 samples from acute and convalescent phases originated in the United States, Italy and Spain.

In the original workflow: Quantification of nucleated cells was approximated via reference gene primer amplification. Repertoires were generated with immunoSEQ multiplex PCR, while TCRdb's copy carries only in-frame clones and drops some. V and J calls and clone size come straight from that table; D and trimming were deduced from the DNA. The repertoire includes some 320,000 clones, roughly 90% of them detected once, and about 4.2% sits in the top ten. Residents of 24 US areas, aged roughly 18 to 89 years, made up the participants. No more than 2 weeks before study entry, exposed participants had met a case of COVID-19. The germline V gene has CDR1 ENHRY and CDR2 SYGVKD. Trimming cost V 6 bases and J 6 bases, with 8 bases left between them. This CDR3 spans 11 amino acids.

The source of this sequence is a woman aged 25 to 39 who had been exposed to COVID-19. The sequencing input was PBMCs or T cells enriched from blood (not recorded which). V gene TRBV10-3 combines with J gene TRBJ1-2; no firm D call. As DNA, the CDR3 is TGTGCCATCAGCCAGTCGCATGGCTACACCTTC. Translated: CAISQSHGYTF.